This T cell receptor beta chain was retrieved from a study of T cell responses to AZD1222 COVID-19 vaccine. Across the study: Timing groups of about 4 and about 12 weeks for second doses were pooled. Study-wide results and caveats: Rises in breadth and depth of Spike-specific TCRs came after two AZD1222 doses. Spike was spanned by vaccine-associated CD4 TCRs, which were dominant at 160-218 and 743-854. The sample set comprised mostly white British donors with more females, and clonal diversity was possibly underestimated.

V lost 0 bases, J lost 0 bases, and 9 bases lay in between. This CDR3 has 16 amino acids. In germline, CDR1 is LGHNA, CDR2 YSLEER. With respect to this clone: What it binds is unknown.

The repertoire was sequenced with immunoSEQ multiplex PCR; TCRdb's copy has only in-frame clones and lacks some. This table holds fewer than 150,000 clones, roughly nine tenths found once. Source: peripheral blood, taken on day 0 of AZD1222 vaccination. The sequence derives from an adult in good health. This chain uses TRBV4-3 with TRBJ2-1; no definite D call. CDR3 protein: CASSQEITGSYNEQFF. In nucleotides, the CDR3 is TGCGCCAGCAGCCAAGAGATCACTGGCTCCTACAATGAGCAGTTCTTC.